The 28 T cell receptor beta chains below were found in one sample sequenced in a study of cytomegalovirus exposure and HLA in healthy donors (dated by TCRdb to the late 2010s). Libraries were built with the immunoSEQ multiplex PCR assay. The multiplex PCR relied on a mix of 60 forward primers for TCR Vbeta segments and 13 reverse primers for TCR Jbeta segments. TCRdb mirrors the immuneACCESS table, restricted to in-frame sequences. Some clones are absent from its copies; in checked studies, under half trace to an unresolved V gene, and the reason for the others is unknown. The sample records about 160,000 clones, more than 60% of which are singletons. Together, the top ten hold more than 1.1% of the sample. The sample comprised PBMCs. The receptor source for this set is a woman in her twenties or thirties in good health and CMV-seronegative.

The table lists this clone with a count of one. The DNA of the CDR3 is TGTGCCAGCAGCTTTCCCCGAACTAGCGGAGAGCAGTTCTTC. It codes for CASSFPRTSGEQFF. The rearrangement joins TRBV7-2 to TRBJ2-1; TRBD2 agrees at 8 bases. This CDR3 spans 14 amino acids. Germline CDR1 is SGHTA and CDR2 is FQGNSA. V gave up 3 bases and J gave up 10 bases; unmatched junction bases: 8.

The CDR3 reads CASSSTAGTGGYEQYF. The CDR3 region has the DNA TGTGCCAGCTCCTCCACGGCCGGGACAGGGGGTTACGAGCAGTACTTC. This sequence joins TRBV18 and TRBJ2-7; 11 bases are shared with TRBD1. This CDR3 spans 16 amino acids. Germline values: CDR1 KGHSH, CDR2 LQKENI. Losses at the gene ends were 6 bases for V and 4 bases for J; bases not matched to a gene: 11.

This clone was found a few times. The chain couples TRBV28 to TRBJ1-2; the D is unclear. The germline CDR1 and CDR2 sequences are MDHEN and SYDVKM. The CDR3 covers 11 residues. Trimming cost V 6 bases and J 3 bases, with 5 bases left between them. CDR3 amino acids: CASRLDYGYTF. The CDR3 bases are TGTGCCAGCAGACTAGACTATGGCTACACCTTC.

The CDR3 DNA reads as TGTGCCAGCAGCCTTCGACTCACAGATACGCAGTATTTT. It codes for CASSLRLTDTQYF. The rearrangement uses TRBV14 and TRBJ2-3; no reliable D call. The V end lost 4 bases, the J end lost 2 bases, and 7 bases lay between the germline ends. From germline, CDR1 is SGHDN and CDR2 FVKESK. The CDR3 is made up of 13 amino acids.

The CDR3 region has the DNA TGTGCCAGCAGCCAAGTTGTGGCGGTGCACTCCTACAATGAGCAGTTCTTC. It yields the protein CASSQVVAVHSYNEQFF. The chain joins TRBV14 to TRBJ2-1, with D unclear. With 1 base removed from V and 0 bases from J, the gap between germline ends came to 13 bases. Germline values: CDR1 SGHDN, CDR2 FVKESK. CDR3 size: 17 residues.

The rearrangement links TRBV18 to TRBJ2-5, with D possibly being TRBD2 (6 bases). This CDR3 has 14 amino acids. V lost 6 bases and J 3 bases, leaving 14 bases between the germline ends. The germline V gene has CDR1 KGHSH and CDR2 LQKENI. The CDR3 DNA follows: TGTGCCAGCTCCCCCGGGGTAGCGGAAGAGACCCAGTACTTC. Amino acids: CASSPGVAEETQYF.

In its sample, this clone was seen a few times. The chain links TRBV5-4 to TRBJ2-1, with 8 nucleotides matching TRBD2. After removal of 7 bases from V and 8 bases from J, the junction contained 14 bases not matched to a gene. Germline assignment: CDR1 SGHNT and CDR2 YYREEE (reference sequence). The CDR3 consists of 15 residues. In DNA form, the CDR3 reads TGTGCCAGCGCCCTGGGGGCGGGGGGCAGGGATGAGCAGTTCTTC. As protein: CASALGAGGRDEQFF.

The J gene is TRBJ2-5, the V gene TRBV2, with D unresolved. V lost 4 bases and J lost 5, with 5 bases in between. Per the germline V gene, CDR1 is SNHLY and CDR2 is FYNNEI. The CDR3 sequence is 11 residues long. The CDR3 spells CASSASETQYF. The DNA for the CDR3 is TGTGCCAGCAGTGCGTCGGAGACCCAGTACTTC.

The chain couples TRBV5-1 to TRBJ1-5, with D perhaps matching TRBD1 (6 bases). CDR3 size: 13 residues. Trimming took 0 bases from V and 7 from J, leaving 8 bases between them. Germline V gives CDR1 SGHRS, CDR2 YFSETQ. This chain's CDR3 is CASSLVGGQPQHF. DNA of the CDR3: TGCGCCAGCAGCTTGGTAGGGGGACAGCCCCAGCATTTT.

This clone is a singleton in its sample. This rearrangement joins TRBV5-6 to TRBJ1-1, with 8 bases fitting TRBD1. This CDR3 has 14 amino acids. The germline V gene has CDR1 SGHDT and CDR2 YYEEEE. Trimming took 5 bases from V and 4 from J; bases not matched to a gene: 7. The CDR3 loop reads CASRNGQGGTEAFF. CDR3 DNA sequence: TGTGCCAGCAGAAACGGACAGGGCGGCACTGAAGCTTTCTTT.

The CDR3, as DNA: TGTGCCAGTAACGGGCTAGCGGCCTACAATGAGCAGTTCTTC. Protein: CASNGLAAYNEQFF. The V gene is TRBV19, the J gene TRBJ2-1, with 7 nucleotides matching TRBD2. Germline-derived CDR1 and CDR2 are LNHDA and SQIVND (reference sequence). The CDR3 totals 14 residues. Trimming cost V 7 bases and J 2 bases; bases outside gene matches: 5.

About this clone itself: One junction end does not reproduce the germline sequence, and a read error may be involved. The chain links TRBV4-1 to TRBJ2-6; D might be TRBD1 (5 bases). In germline, CDR1 is MGHRA, CDR2 YSYEKL. There are 16 residues in the CDR3. The CDR3 sequence is CASSQDEGTGANGLTF. CDR3 DNA sequence: TGCGCCAGCAGCCAAGACGAAGGTACTGGGGCCAACGGCCTGACTTTC.

This chain joins TRBV5-1 and TRBJ2-3; 13 nucleotides match TRBD2. The CDR3 covers 17 residues. The trim removed 3 bases at V and 1 base at J, leaving 5 bases unmatched. The V gene's germline CDR1 is SGHRS and CDR2 YFSETQ. DNA of the CDR3: TGCGCCAGCAGCTCCTGGACTAGCGGGGGACGCACAGATACGCAGTATTTT. This sequence encodes CASSSWTSGGRTDTQYF.

This chain uses TRBV28 with TRBJ1-2; no clear D. Trimming left V 4 bases short and J 8 bases short, with 23 bases between. The germline V gene encodes CDR1 MDHEN and CDR2 SYDVKM. The CDR3 is 16 residues long. Written as DNA, the CDR3 is TGTGCCAGCAGTTCCCTCTTCGCGGGCCCGGAGAGGGGCTACACCTTC. This encodes CASSSLFAGPERGYTF.

This clone has a handful of counts. The chain links TRBV2 to TRBJ1-1; D uncertain. The CDR3 spans 14 residues. V lost 6 bases and J lost 1, with 12 bases in between. Germline-derived CDR1 and CDR2 are SNHLY and FYNNEI. CDR3 loop: CASSTTPGNTEAFF. CDR3 DNA sequence: TGTGCCAGCAGCACAACTCCGGGGAACACTGAAGCTTTCTTT.

This clone came up a few times. V and J are TRBV5-8 and TRBJ2-6, with 7 nucleotides matching TRBD1. Germline V gives CDR1 SGHTS, CDR2 YDEGEE. J gave up 4 bases and V 6 bases, and 7 bases lay outside the gene matches. This CDR3 is 15 amino acids long. The CDR3 spells CASTLTGTGANVLTF. In DNA form, the CDR3 reads TGTGCCAGCACCCTGACAGGGACCGGGGCCAACGTCCTGACTTTC.

The chain is built from TRBV5-6 and TRBJ2-1; no definite D call. Trimming pared 4 bases from V and 4 bases from J, leaving 9 bases between. The CDR3 has 13 amino acids. Germline V CDR1 and CDR2: SGHDT, YYEEEE. The CDR3 region is CASSQNRYNEQFF. The CDR3 nucleotides are TGTGCCAGCAGCCAGAACAGATACAATGAGCAGTTCTTC.

J is TRBJ2-5 and V is TRBV11-2; 7 nucleotides agree with TRBD1. Gene TRBJ2-7 matches the end of the DNA better, so the J call may be wrong. Germline-derived CDR1 and CDR2 are SGHAT and FQNNGV. The CDR3 covers 14 residues. This CDR3 reads CASSFPGTVYEQYF. Here the CDR3 DNA reads TGTGCCAGCAGCTTTCCCGGGACAGTCTACGAGCAGTACTTC.

The CDR3, as DNA: TGCGCCAGCAGTCAAGCCCTAGTGACAGGGATTCAGCCCCAGCATTTT. Translation gives CASSQALVTGIQPQHF. The chain links TRBV23-1 to TRBJ1-5; 7 nucleotides align to TRBD1. TRBV23-1 is treated as an ORF (open reading frame) with a function not yet certain. The CDR3 is made up of 16 amino acids. J gave up 6 bases and V 2 bases, and 10 bases lay outside the gene matches.

The chain uses TRBV7-3 and TRBJ1-5, with D uncertain. Deletions cut 4 bases from V and 0 bases from J, with 4 bases between. The CDR3 length is 13 residues. Per the germline V gene, CDR1 is SGHTA and CDR2 is FQGTGA. The CDR3 DNA reads as TGTGCCAGCAGCTCGGGTAGCAATCAGCCCCAGCATTTT. Translation: CASSSGSNQPQHF.

In its sample, this clone was seen once. The chain uses TRBV2 and TRBJ1-2; D may be TRBD1 (6 bases). The CDR3 length is 14 residues. V shed 3 bases and J shed 0 bases, with 8 bases lying between them. Germline CDR1 is SNHLY and CDR2 is FYNNEI. As DNA, the CDR3 is TGTGCCAGCAGTGAGGACAGAGCTAACTATGGCTACACCTTC. This sequence encodes CASSEDRANYGYTF.

This chain uses TRBV7-6 with TRBJ1-6, with 12 nucleotides matching TRBD1. J lost 9 bases, V lost 5 bases, and 5 bases had no gene match. Germline CDR1 reads SGHVS; CDR2 reads FNYEAQ. CDR3 length: 15 residues. The CDR3: CASSAGQGARSPLHF. For the CDR3, the DNA is TGTGCCAGCAGCGCGGGACAGGGGGCGCGTTCACCCCTCCACTTT.

The chain combines TRBV18 with TRBJ1-2; 7 positions match TRBD1. CDR1 and CDR2 from the germline V gene are KGHSH and LQKENI. The CDR3 has 13 amino acids. V was clipped by 3 bases and J by 8 bases; unmatched bases: 6. The CDR3 loop reads CASSPSQGVGYTF. CDR3 nucleotide sequence: TGTGCCAGCTCACCGAGCCAGGGGGTAGGCTACACCTTC.

The chain employs TRBV6-1 and TRBJ2-2; 7 nucleotides agree with TRBD1. V was pared by 8 bases and J by 5 bases, with 8 bases of the junction left unmatched. In germline, CDR1 is MNHNS, CDR2 SASEGT. CDR3 length equals 14 residues. The CDR3 coding sequence is TGTGCCAGCCGAGGGGGCCTAGGGACCGGGGAGCTGTTTTTT. This encodes CASRGGLGTGELFF.

This chain uses TRBV5-1 with TRBJ2-7; weak D call: TRBD1 (6 bases). The CDR3 is 14 amino acids. Trimming stripped 4 bases from V and 5 bases from J, with 16 bases between. CDR1 SGHRS and CDR2 YFSETQ come from the germline V gene. CDR3 sequence: CASSLGDNRDEQYF. CDR3 nucleotides: TGCGCCAGCAGCCTGGGGGACAATCGAGACGAGCAGTACTTC.

V and J are TRBV4-2 and TRBJ1-2; D call uncertain. CDR1 and CDR2 (germline): LGHNA, YNFKEQ. The CDR3 spans 16 residues. The germline V and J ends were trimmed by 0 bases and 3 bases, with 14 bases remaining between them. For the CDR3, the DNA is TGTGCCAGCAGCCAAGAGTTGACAAGCTCAGACTATGGCTACACCTTC. It encodes CASSQELTSSDYGYTF.

The chain uses TRBV4-2 and TRBJ2-7; 7 bases line up with TRBD2. Germline V CDR1 and CDR2: LGHNA, YNFKEQ. The CDR3 runs to 16 residues. J was trimmed by 1 base and V by 4 bases; bases with no gene match: 10. The CDR3 spells CASSLTLSGVSYEQYF. The CDR3 region has the DNA TGTGCCAGCAGCCTTACCCTCAGCGGGGTGTCCTACGAGCAGTACTTC.

This clone was observed a single time. CDR3 sequence: CASSFLDTQYF. In DNA form, the CDR3 reads TGTGCCAGCAGCTTTCTGGATACGCAGTATTTT. The V call is TRBV7-8, the J call TRBJ2-3; D unresolved. There are 11 residues in the CDR3. Trimming shortened V by 3 bases and J by 6 bases, and 4 bases separated the two germline ends. The germline V gene has CDR1 SGHVS and CDR2 FQNEAQ. The full variable domain, in which reference TRBV7-8 and TRBJ2-3 provide the parts outside the CDR3, is GAGVSQSPRYKVAKRGQDVALRCDPISGHVSLFWYQQALGQGPEFLTYFQNEAQLDKSGLPSDRFFAERPEGSVSTLKIQRTQQEDSAVYLCASSFLDTQYFGPGTRLTVL.